A single T cell receptor (beta chain) is shown here with its context. The data originate from a study of blood T cell repertoires in COVID-19. CDR1 is MNHEY, CDR2 SVGAGI, per germline. After removal of 6 bases from V and 5 bases from J, the junction contained 12 bases not matched to a gene. The CDR3 spans 15 residues. As originally analysed: Reference gene primer amplification in the assay estimated nucleated cell counts. Assay used: immunoSEQ multiplex PCR; TCRdb lists only in-frame clones, some missing. For V, J and clone size, that table is used; D and trimming come from the DNA. This table holds some 700,000 clones, 90% found once.

This sequence originates from a woman younger than 30 with acute or convalescent COVID-19. The specimen sequenced was peripheral blood. The V and J genes are TRBV6-5 and TRBJ1-2, with TRBD1 matching 7 bases. The CDR3 sequence: CASSRDRVWGYGYTF. CDR3 sequence (DNA): TGTGCCAGCAGCCGCGACAGGGTGTGGGGATATGGCTACACCTTC.